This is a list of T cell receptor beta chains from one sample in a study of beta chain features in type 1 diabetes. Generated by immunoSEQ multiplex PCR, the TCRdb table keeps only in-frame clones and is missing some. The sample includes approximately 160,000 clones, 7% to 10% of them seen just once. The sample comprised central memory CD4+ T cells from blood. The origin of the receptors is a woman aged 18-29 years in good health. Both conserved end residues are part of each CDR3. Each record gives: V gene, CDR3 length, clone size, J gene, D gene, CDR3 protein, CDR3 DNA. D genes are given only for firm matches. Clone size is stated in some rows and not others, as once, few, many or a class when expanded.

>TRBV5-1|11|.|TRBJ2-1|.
CASSRVDEQFF
TGCGCCAGCAGCCGCGTAGATGAGCAGTTCTTC
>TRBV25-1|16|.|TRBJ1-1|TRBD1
CASSEETGSGNTEAFF
TGTGCCAGCAGTGAGGAGACAGGGAGCGGGAACACTGAAGCTTTCTTT
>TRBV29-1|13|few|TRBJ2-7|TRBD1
CSAAQGMGYEQYF
TGCAGCGCTGCACAGGGGATGGGGTACGAGCAGTACTTC
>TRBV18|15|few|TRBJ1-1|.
CASSPMGAPNTEAFF
TGTGCCAGCTCACCCATGGGGGCCCCGAACACTGAAGCTTTCTTT
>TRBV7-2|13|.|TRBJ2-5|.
CASSLPLGGTQYF
TGTGCCAGCAGCTTGCCTCTAGGGGGGACCCAGTACTTC
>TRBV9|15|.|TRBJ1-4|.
CASSVGGGGLQKLFF
TGTGCCAGCAGCGTAGGAGGGGGTGGGCTTCAAAAACTGTTTTTT
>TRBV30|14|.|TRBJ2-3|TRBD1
CAWSLTGGLRTQYF
TGTGCCTGGAGCTTGACAGGGGGCTTGAGGACGCAGTATTTT
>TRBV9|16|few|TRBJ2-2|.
CASSHSASRDTGELFF
TGTGCCAGCAGCCATTCGGCTAGTCGGGACACCGGGGAGCTGTTTTTT
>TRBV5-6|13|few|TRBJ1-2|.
CASTRRGGYGYTF
TGTGCCAGCACCCGAAGGGGAGGGTATGGCTACACCTTC
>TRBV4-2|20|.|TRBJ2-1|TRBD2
CASSQDGRGLAGVGGNEQFF
TGTGCCAGCAGCCAAGATGGGCGAGGACTAGCGGGAGTAGGAGGCAATGAGCAGTTCTTC
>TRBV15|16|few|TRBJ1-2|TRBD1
CATSRDLQGELYGYTF
TGTGCCACCAGCAGAGATCTACAGGGGGAACTGTATGGCTACACCTTC
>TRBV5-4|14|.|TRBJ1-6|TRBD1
CASSLGQGASPLHF
TGTGCCAGCAGCTTAGGACAGGGAGCTTCACCCCTCCACTTT
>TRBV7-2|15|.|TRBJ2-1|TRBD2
CASSSPGLTYNEQFF
TGTGCCAGCAGCTCTCCGGGACTAACTTACAATGAGCAGTTCTTC